Listed below are T cell receptor beta chains from one sample, sequenced in a study of cytomegalovirus exposure and HLA in healthy donors. Assay: immunoSEQ multiplex PCR; the TCRdb copy retains only in-frame clones and omits some. The sample yields roughly 71,000 clones, around 80% seen once. The sequencing input was PBMCs. These receptors originate from a girl aged 10-17 years in good health and CMV-seropositive. Both conserved end residues are part of each CDR3. The D gene is left open where the match is weak. Clone size is given for some rows only: seen once, a few or many times, or a class if the clone is expanded.

d_gene	v_gene	j_gene	abundance	CDR3nt	CDR3aa
TRBD1	TRBV5-1	TRBJ1-2	once	TGCGCCAGCAGCCCTACAGGGGGCGGTGGCTACACCTTC	CASSPTGGGGYTF
.	TRBV5-1	TRBJ2-1	.	TGCGCCAGCAGCTTGACAGACAATGAGCAGTTCTTC	CASSLTDNEQFF
.	TRBV28	TRBJ2-3	.	TGTGCCAGCAGTCCCCCGGGTCCCGGGGATACGCAGTATTTT	CASSPPGPGDTQYF
.	TRBV25-1	TRBJ1-1	.	TGTGCCAGCAAGCAGGGTCGGGACACTGAAGCTTTCTTT	CASKQGRDTEAFF
.	TRBV2	TRBJ1-6	.	TGTGCCACCTCGGTTTCCGGGGACATTGCTTCACCCCTCCACTTT	CATSVSGDIASPLHF
.	TRBV28	TRBJ1-5	.	TGTGCCAGCATCCGTCACGAGGGCGCCGGCAATCAGCCCCAGCATTTT	CASIRHEGAGNQPQHF
.	TRBV6-5	TRBJ2-3	few	TGTGCCAGCAGAAAATCGGGGACAGATACGCAGTATTTT	CASRKSGTDTQYF
TRBD2	TRBV10-2	TRBJ2-5	.	TGCGCCAGCAGTCGATCACCGGGGGGAGGGGAGACCCAGTACTTC	CASSRSPGGGETQYF
.	TRBV6-5	TRBJ1-2	.	TGTGCCAGCAGTTCCTCACCGCTAAACAACTATGGCTACACCTTC	CASSSSPLNNYGYTF
.	TRBV7-2	TRBJ2-5	.	TGTGCCAGCAGCTTCAGTTTCAGTGAGACCCAGTACTTC	CASSFSFSETQYF
TRBD1	TRBV19	TRBJ2-7	.	TGTGCCAGTACCTCGGGGCCAGGGGGCGAGCAGTACTTC	CASTSGPGGEQYF
.	TRBV27	TRBJ2-1	few	TGTGCCAGTAATGGGGGGGCCGCTTACAATGAGCAGTTCTTC	CASNGGAAYNEQFF
.	TRBV11-2	TRBJ2-3	.	TGTGCCAGCAGCCTGGAGGGCTGGGCGGCAGATACGCAGTATTTT	CASSLEGWAADTQYF
TRBD2	TRBV11-2	TRBJ2-1	.	TGTGCCAGCAGCCCCATGCCGGGAGGAGCCTACAATGAGCAGTTCTTC	CASSPMPGGAYNEQFF
.	TRBV5-1	TRBJ2-1	.	TGCGCCAGCATCGGCCCGCTGGGGGGTGAGCAGTTCTTC	CASIGPLGGEQFF
.	TRBV19	TRBJ1-5	.	TGTGCCAGTAGTATAGTGCAGGAGGACAATCAGCCCCAGCATTTT	CASSIVQEDNQPQHF
TRBD1	TRBV29-1	TRBJ2-2	.	TGCAGCCCCATTAGCAGGGGGCGTACGAACACCGGGGAGCTGTTTTTT	CSPISRGRTNTGELFF
TRBD2	TRBV7-9	TRBJ2-1	once	TGTGCCAGCAGCTTCGGCGGGAGGGCCTGGGATGAGCAGTTCTTC	CASSFGGRAWDEQFF
.	TRBV6-5	TRBJ2-1	.	TGTGCCAGCAATTATAAGCCAGCGCTTTACAATGAGCAGTTCTTC	CASNYKPALYNEQFF
.	TRBV4-3	TRBJ1-1	.	TGCGCCAGCAGCCAAGATAGAGCGACGAACACTGAAGCTTTCTTT	CASSQDRATNTEAFF
.	TRBV27	TRBJ1-1	.	TGTGCCAGCAGTTTATCGCAGGGGAACACTGAAGCTTTCTTT	CASSLSQGNTEAFF
.	TRBV5-1	TRBJ2-5	.	TGCGCCAGCAGCTTGAGAGTTTCGGAGACCCAGTACTTC	CASSLRVSETQYF
.	TRBV6-1	TRBJ1-1	.	TGTGCCAGCTTTTCAGGGGAGAACACTGAAGCTTTCTTT	CASFSGENTEAFF
.	TRBV30	TRBJ1-5	once	TGTGCCTGGACTCAAGGGGGGGGCCTCAATCAGCCCCAGCATTTT	CAWTQGGGLNQPQHF
.	TRBV2	TRBJ2-7	.	TGTGCCAGCAGTGAAGCCACAGGGAAGGCCTACGAGCAGTACTTC	CASSEATGKAYEQYF
.	TRBV5-1	TRBJ1-1	.	TGCGCCAGCAGCTTGGGAGGGGGCACTGAAGCTTTCTTT	CASSLGGGTEAFF
TRBD2	TRBV27	TRBJ2-5	few	TGTGCCACCTCTAGCGGGGGGGGAGAGACCCAGTACTTC	CATSSGGGETQYF
.	TRBV19	TRBJ1-5	.	TGTGCCAGTAGTATCGGTCAGCCCCAGCATTTT	CASSIGQPQHF
.	TRBV27	TRBJ2-3	.	TGTGCCAGCAGTCCTCTAGCGCCCAGCACAGATACGCAGTATTTT	CASSPLAPSTDTQYF
.	TRBV6-1	TRBJ2-7	.	TGTGCCAGCAGGGCGGGGGCATTCTACGAGCAGTACTTC	CASRAGAFYEQYF
.	TRBV27	TRBJ1-2	.	TGTGCCAGCAGTTTGAGACGGGAGTATGGCTACACCTTC	CASSLRREYGYTF
.	TRBV5-1	TRBJ1-6	.	TGCGCCAGCAGCTTGGAGCTGTCTCGGAATTCACCCCTCCACTTT	CASSLELSRNSPLHF
.	TRBV20-1	TRBJ2-7	few	TGCAGTGCTAGAGATTCTTACGAGCAGTACTTC	CSARDSYEQYF
TRBD1	TRBV5-4	TRBJ2-4	.	TGTGCCAGCAGCAAACCGCGGACAGGGAGGCAAAACATTCAGTACTTC	CASSKPRTGRQNIQYF
.	TRBV30	TRBJ1-6	.	TGTGCCTGGAGAAGCGACTTGAGAATTTCACCCCTCCACTTT	CAWRSDLRISPLHF
.	TRBV5-1	TRBJ2-5	.	TGCGCCAGCAGCTTGGCGCGGCAGAGCCTAGGAGAGACCCAGTACTTC	CASSLARQSLGETQYF
.	TRBV2	TRBJ1-1	.	TGTGCCAGCGAAGGGGAACCTGAAGCTTTCTTT	CASEGEPEAFF
.	TRBV5-4	TRBJ2-2	.	TGTGCCAGCAGCCCAGAATTCGGGGAGCTGTTTTTT	CASSPEFGELFF
.	TRBV2	TRBJ1-5	.	TGTGCCAGCAGTACAACAGATACTCATAGCAATCAGCCCCAGCATTTT	CASSTTDTHSNQPQHF
.	TRBV18	TRBJ2-1	.	TGTGCCAGCTCACCACAGGAGTCCGGTGAGCAGTTCTTC	CASSPQESGEQFF
.	TRBV28	TRBJ1-4	.	TGTGCCAGCGGCGGGAATGAAAAACTGTTTTTT	CASGGNEKLFF
TRBD1	TRBV28	TRBJ1-5	.	TGTGCCAGCGGTAGGCCGGGACAGACTAGCAATCAGCCCCAGCATTTT	CASGRPGQTSNQPQHF
.	TRBV5-1	TRBJ1-4	.	TGCGCCAGCAGCTTGGGGGCCCTGGCAACTAATGAAAAACTGTTTTTT	CASSLGALATNEKLFF
.	TRBV5-4	TRBJ2-2	.	TGTGCCAGCAGCCGGTTTTTCACCGGGGAGCTGTTTTTT	CASSRFFTGELFF
.	TRBV7-8	TRBJ1-1	.	TGTGCCAGCAGCTTAGGGACTGCGACTGAAGCTTTCTTT	CASSLGTATEAFF
.	TRBV28	TRBJ2-7	.	TGTGCCAGCAGTTCCTCGGGGATCTCCTACGAGCAGTACTTC	CASSSSGISYEQYF
.	TRBV7-7	TRBJ2-5	few	TGTGCCAGCAGCCAAGGACGGGGTGGAGAGACCCAGTACTTC	CASSQGRGGETQYF
TRBD1	TRBV28	TRBJ1-2	.	TGTGCCAGCAGTTTATGGGAGGGGACAGGGGTTGGCGGCTACACCTTC	CASSLWEGTGVGGYTF
TRBD1	TRBV30	TRBJ2-5	.	TGTGCCTGGAGTCTGGACAGGGAACCCCAAGAGACCCAGTACTTC	CAWSLDREPQETQYF
TRBD1	TRBV6-1	TRBJ2-7	.	TGTGCCAGCAGCCGCCTGAAGGGGGCCACCTACGAGCAGTACTTC	CASSRLKGATYEQYF
TRBD1	TRBV29-1	TRBJ1-1	.	TGCAGCGTGGACAGGGGGCGGGACACTGAAGCTTTCTTT	CSVDRGRDTEAFF
.	TRBV28	TRBJ1-1	.	TGTGCCAGCAGCCGGGAGTTCGGGAACACTGAAGCTTTCTTT	CASSREFGNTEAFF
TRBD2	TRBV7-2	TRBJ2-7	.	TGTGCCAGCAGCCTCAAAGGGACTATCGGGGCCCGCGAGCAGTACTTC	CASSLKGTIGAREQYF
TRBD2	TRBV29-1	TRBJ2-5	once	TGCAGCGTTGAAGATCTTCGGCGGGAGCCGGTAGAGACCCAGTACTTC	CSVEDLRREPVETQYF
.	TRBV7-7	TRBJ2-1	.	TGTGCCAGCAGCCCAGGACGTGGGGGGAGCGTCTCCACGCCAATCATTCGGGAGCAGTTCTTC	CASSPGRGGSVSTPIIREQFF
.	TRBV6-1	TRBJ2-6	.	TGTGCCAGCGCGGGGGAGGGGGCTGGGGCCAACGTCCTGACTTTC	CASAGEGAGANVLTF
.	TRBV27	TRBJ2-7	.	TGTGCCAGCAGTTCCTACAGGGAAGACGAGCAGTACTTC	CASSSYREDEQYF
TRBD1	TRBV14	TRBJ2-6	.	TGTGCCAGCAGCCGACACAGGGGGCGTGTCTCGTCTGGGGCCAACGTCCTGACTTTC	CASSRHRGRVSSGANVLTF
TRBD2	TRBV30	TRBJ2-7	.	TGTGCCTGGGGGACTAGCGGGAACTACGAGCAGTACTTC	CAWGTSGNYEQYF
TRBD1	TRBV28	TRBJ1-5	.	TGTGCCAGCAGTTTTCCCCCACAGACAGGGGGCAATCAGCCCCAGCATTTT	CASSFPPQTGGNQPQHF